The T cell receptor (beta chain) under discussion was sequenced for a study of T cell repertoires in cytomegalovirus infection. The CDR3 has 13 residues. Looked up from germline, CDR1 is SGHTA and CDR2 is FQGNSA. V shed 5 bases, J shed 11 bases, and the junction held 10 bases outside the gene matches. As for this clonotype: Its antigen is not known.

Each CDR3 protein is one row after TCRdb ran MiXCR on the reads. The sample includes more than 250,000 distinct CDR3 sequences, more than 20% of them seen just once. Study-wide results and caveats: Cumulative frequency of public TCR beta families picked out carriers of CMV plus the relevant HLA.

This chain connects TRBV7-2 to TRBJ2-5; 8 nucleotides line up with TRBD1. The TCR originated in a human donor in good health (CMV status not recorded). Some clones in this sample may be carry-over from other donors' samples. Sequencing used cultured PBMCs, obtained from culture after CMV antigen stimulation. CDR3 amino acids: CASSIDGQGTQYF. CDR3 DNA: TGTGCCAGCAGCATAGATGGACAGGGAACACAGTACTTC.